The following is a TCR beta chain sequence with its context. These data are taken from a study of blood T cell repertoires in COVID-19. Study-wide context: Sample material is recorded as cDNA or gDNA derived from T cells, B-cell-depleted T cells, or PBMCs.

The repertoire was sequenced with immunoSEQ multiplex PCR; TCRdb's copy has only in-frame clones and lacks some. The sample contains approximately 190,000 clones, about 80% of which appear only once. Unmatched junction bases numbered 10, after V lost 1 base and J lost 1 base. CDR1 is LNHDA and CDR2 is SQIVND in the germline V gene (reference sequence). CDR3 size: 20 residues. Sequencing used peripheral blood. The rearrangement links TRBV19 to TRBJ2-4; 13 bases match TRBD2. This receptor was obtained from a human donor with acute or convalescent COVID-19. The donor label of this sample is uncertain. The CDR3 DNA is TGTGCCAGTAGTATAGTCTTATCGTGGACTAGCGGGAGTGCCAAAAACATTCAGTACTTC. The encoded protein is CASSIVLSWTSGSAKNIQYF. Combining the CDR3 with reference TRBV19 and TRBJ2-4 gives the whole variable domain DGGITQSPKYLFRKEGQNVTLSCEQNLNHDAMYWYRQDPGQGLRLIYYSQIVNDFQKGDIAEGYSVSREKKESFPLTVTSAQKNPTAFYLCASSIVLSWTSGSAKNIQYFGAGTRLSVL.